This T cell receptor beta chain was found in a study of blood T cell repertoires in COVID-19 (dated by TCRdb to the early 2020s). A note on the overall study: Samples from collaborators originated in the United States, Italy and Spain and spanned both the acute and convalescent phases of COVID-19. Samples were obtained from the ongoing ImmuneRACE study (first 160 participants) and from 1,254 subjects provided by 6 global collaborators. A de-identified subject ID, COVID-19 status, age in years and sex were almost always included in the sample metadata. The repertoires were released in a freely available public database meant as a resource for research on the immune response to SARS-CoV-2. The material from the prospective study consisted of cDNA or gDNA derived from T cells, B-cell-depleted T cells, or PBMCs. Subjects who had been exposed to COVID-19, were actively infected with it, or had recovered from it provided the deeply sampled blood TCRbeta repertoires that made up the dataset. Where HLA class I and class II types were available, the types were taken from metadata supplied by the sample provider, not from assay-based typing. Paper-wide results and their limitations: The quantity of clinical and demographic metadata differed by source and by participant and was supplied without curation.

Comments on this clone: Its recognized antigen is unknown. Per-nucleotide qualities are absent, and no much larger clonotype sits a single base away. Other nucleotide sequences from this sample produce the same CDR3.

Whole blood was collected in K2EDTA tubes by collaborating institutions according to the institutions' own protocols. Collaborator samples were shipped for TCRbeta analysis as frozen whole blood, isolated PBMCs, or DNA extracted from either sample type. TCRbeta CDR3 regions were amplified from genomic DNA using the immunoSEQ Assay, a bias-controlled multiplex PCR. Turning to the authors' computational methods: Within the assay, amplification of reference gene primers was used to estimate how many nucleated cells each sample contained. To quantify the absolute abundance of each unique TCRbeta CDR3 rearrangement, sequence reads were collapsed and filtered. For each sample, productive Simpson clonality was calculated as the square root of Simpson's diversity index across productive rearrangements. TCRdb took this table from immuneACCESS and kept in-frame rearrangements with V and J called. Such tables lack part of the clones; where checked against another copy, unresolved V genes explain under half of the gap, and the rest is unexplained. V and J calls and clone size are those listed in that table; D and trimming were worked out from the DNA. This sample gives some 380,000 clones in total; 90% of them show up just once. About 6.8% of the sample is taken by the ten largest.

CDR1 and CDR2 are read off the germline V gene as KGHSH and LQKENI. Germline trimming: 6 bases from V, 8 bases from J; junction bases outside gene matches: 6. From the cysteine through the phenylalanine, the CDR3 covers 14 amino acids. CDR3 DNA is the only sequence kept; it has 42 bases, read in frame from the first base. Sequencing input: peripheral blood. This chain is built from TRBV18 and TRBJ1-4, with 10 central nucleotides matching TRBD1. This sequence originates from a man younger than 35 with active or convalescent COVID-19. Here the CDR3 is given as CASSPGTGEEKLFF. The DNA is TGTGCCAGCTCCCCCGGGACAGGGGAAGAAAAACTGTTTTTT.